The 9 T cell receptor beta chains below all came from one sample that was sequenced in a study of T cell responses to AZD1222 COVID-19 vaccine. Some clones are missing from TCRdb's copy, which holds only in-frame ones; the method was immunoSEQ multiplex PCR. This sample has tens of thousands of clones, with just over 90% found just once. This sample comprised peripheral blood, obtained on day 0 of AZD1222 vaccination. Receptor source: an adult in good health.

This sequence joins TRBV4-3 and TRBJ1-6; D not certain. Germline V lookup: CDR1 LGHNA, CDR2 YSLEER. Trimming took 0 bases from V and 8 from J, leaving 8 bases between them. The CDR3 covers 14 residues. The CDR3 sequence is CASSQDTVYSPLHF. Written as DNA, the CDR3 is TGCGCCAGCAGCCAAGATACAGTTTATTCACCCCTCCACTTT.

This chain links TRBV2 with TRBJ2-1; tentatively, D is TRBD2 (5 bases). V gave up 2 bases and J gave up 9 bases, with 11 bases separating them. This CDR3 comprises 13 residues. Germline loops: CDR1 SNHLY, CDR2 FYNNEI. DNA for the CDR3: TGTGCCAGCAGTGAAAGGTCTCGGGGTGAGCAGTTCTTC. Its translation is CASSERSRGEQFF.

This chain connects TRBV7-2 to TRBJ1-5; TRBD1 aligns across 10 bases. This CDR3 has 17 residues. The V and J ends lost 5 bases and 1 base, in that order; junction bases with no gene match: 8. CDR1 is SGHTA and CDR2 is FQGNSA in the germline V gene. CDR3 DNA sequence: TGTGCCAGCAGCCCCCTGACAGGGGGCTTGAGCAATCAGCCCCAGCATTTT. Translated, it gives CASSPLTGGLSNQPQHF.

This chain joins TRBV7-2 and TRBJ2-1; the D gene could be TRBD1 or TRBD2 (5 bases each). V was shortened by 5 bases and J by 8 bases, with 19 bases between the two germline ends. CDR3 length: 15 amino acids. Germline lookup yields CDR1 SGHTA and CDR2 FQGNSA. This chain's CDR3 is CASSPGTEKSDEQFF. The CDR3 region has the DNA TGTGCCAGCAGCCCCGGGACGGAGAAAAGCGATGAGCAGTTCTTC.

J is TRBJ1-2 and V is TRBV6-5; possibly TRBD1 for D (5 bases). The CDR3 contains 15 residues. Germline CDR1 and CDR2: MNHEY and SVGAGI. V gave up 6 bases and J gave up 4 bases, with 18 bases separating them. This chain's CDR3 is CASRLLSGTPYGYTF. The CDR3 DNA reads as TGTGCCAGCAGACTACTCTCCGGGACTCCCTATGGCTACACCTTC.

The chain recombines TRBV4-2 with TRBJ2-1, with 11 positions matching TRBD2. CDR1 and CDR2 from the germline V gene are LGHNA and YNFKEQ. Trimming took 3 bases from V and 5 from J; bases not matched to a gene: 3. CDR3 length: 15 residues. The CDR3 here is CASSQTSGVDNEQFF. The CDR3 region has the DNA TGTGCCAGCAGCCAGACTAGCGGGGTTGACAATGAGCAGTTCTTC.

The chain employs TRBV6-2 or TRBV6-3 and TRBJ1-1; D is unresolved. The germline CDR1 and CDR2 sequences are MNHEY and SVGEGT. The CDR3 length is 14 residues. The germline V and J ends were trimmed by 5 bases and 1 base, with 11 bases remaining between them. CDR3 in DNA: TGTGCCAGCAGTAGGCTTCAGAAGAACACTGAAGCTTTCTTT. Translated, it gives CASSRLQKNTEAFF.

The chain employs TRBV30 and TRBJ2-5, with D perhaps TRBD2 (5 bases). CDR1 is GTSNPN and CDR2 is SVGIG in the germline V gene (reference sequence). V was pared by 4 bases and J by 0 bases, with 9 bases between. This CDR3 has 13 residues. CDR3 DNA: TGTGCCTGGAAACTAGGGTACCAAGAGACCCAGTACTTC. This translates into CAWKLGYQETQYF. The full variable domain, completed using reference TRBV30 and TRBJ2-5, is SQTIHQWPATLVQPVGSPLSLECTVEGTSNPNLYWYRQAAGRGLQLLFYSVGIGQISSEVPQNLSASRPQDRQFILSSKKLLLSDSGFYLCAWKLGYQETQYFGPGTRLLVL.

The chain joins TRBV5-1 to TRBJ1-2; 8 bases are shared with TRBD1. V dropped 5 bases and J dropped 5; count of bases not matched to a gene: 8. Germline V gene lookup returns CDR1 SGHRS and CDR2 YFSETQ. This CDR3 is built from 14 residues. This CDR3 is CASSMSTGEYGYTF. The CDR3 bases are TGCGCCAGCAGTATGTCGACAGGGGAATATGGCTACACCTTC.